What follows are 21 T cell receptor beta chains derived from one specimen sequenced in a study of T-cell reconstitution after alpha-beta-depleted transplantation in children. Unique molecular identifiers were used to barcode this TCRbeta library. TCRdb redid the calling of the PCR reads with MiXCR, one entry per CDR3 protein. Here the sample spans fewer than 500,000 distinct CDR3 sequences, about 45% being singletons. Sequencing used PBMCs, obtained before TCRalphabeta/CD19-depleted stem cell transplant. The receptors here all came from a girl aged 2-10 years with aplastic anemia, due to receive a stem cell transplant.

In its sample, this clonotype was seen many times. The chain employs TRBV4-3 and TRBJ2-2, with D maybe TRBD2 (5 bases). V gave up 5 bases and J gave up 6 bases, with 19 bases separating them. This CDR3 contains 16 residues. Germline CDR1 and CDR2: LGHNA and YSLEER. The CDR3 bases are TGCGCCAGCAGCTCGGAAATCGGGGATTTTGCCGGGGAGCTGTTTTTT. This encodes CASSSEIGDFAGELFF.

This chain uses TRBV15 with TRBJ2-7; D is unresolved. V dropped 11 bases and J dropped 2 bases, with 4 bases sitting between them. CDR1 LNHNV and CDR2 YYDKDF come from the germline V gene (reference sequence). CDR3 length: 9 amino acids. The CDR3 sequence: CAPAYEQYF. The CDR3 nucleotides read TGTGCCCCAGCCTACGAGCAGTACTTC.

The chain is built from TRBV5-5 and TRBJ2-5, with 7 bases aligning to TRBD2. Germline V gene sequence: CDR1 SGHKS, CDR2 YYEKEE (reference sequence). Unmatched junction bases numbered 13, after V lost 1 base and J lost 4 bases. The CDR3 is made up of 17 amino acids. CDR3 nucleotide sequence: TGTGCCAGCAGCTTGTCCCTATACGGGAGGACGGGAGAGACCCAGTACTTC. Translation gives CASSLSLYGRTGETQYF.

The V and J genes are TRBV20-1 and TRBJ2-7; TRBD1 agrees at 9 bases. Germline CDR1 is DFQATT and CDR2 is SNEGSKA (reference sequence). The CDR3 has 13 amino acids. The V segment lost 3 bases and the J segment 2 bases; nucleotides outside the gene matches: 2. CDR3 sequence reads: CSASRDRAYEQYF. The CDR3, as DNA: TGCAGTGCTAGCCGGGACAGGGCCTACGAGCAGTACTTC.

This clonotype was counted between two and nine times. V and J are TRBV6-2 or TRBV6-3 and TRBJ2-5; 7 positions agree with TRBD2. The length of the CDR3 is 15 residues. The germline CDR1 and CDR2 sequences are MNHEY and SVGEGT. The ends lost 7 bases at V and 5 bases at J; junction bases unmatched: 13. CDR3 protein: CASTGSWTRRETQYF. The CDR3 DNA reads as TGTGCCAGCACCGGATCCTGGACTAGACGGGAGACCCAGTACTTC.

The rearrangement joins TRBV28 to TRBJ2-4; D unresolved. There are 13 residues in the CDR3. The V and J ends lost 5 bases and 1 base respectively, with 6 bases between them. Germline V gene sequence: CDR1 MDHEN, CDR2 SYDVKM. The CDR3 protein is CASSLHAKNIQYF. CDR3 nucleotides: TGTGCCAGCAGTCTCCACGCCAAAAACATTCAGTACTTC. Full variable domain (missing parts from reference TRBV28 and TRBJ2-4): DVKVTQSSRYLVKRTGEKVFLECVQDMDHENMFWYRQDPGLGLRLIYFSYDVKMKEKGDIPEGYSVSREKKERFSLILESASTNQTSMYLCASSLHAKNIQYFGAGTRLSVL.

V gene TRBV13 combines with J gene TRBJ2-1; D remains unclear. Trimming stripped 5 bases from V and 5 bases from J, with 7 bases between. The CDR3 loop spans 12 amino acids. Per germline, CDR1 PRHDT and CDR2 FYEKMQ (reference sequence). In nucleotides, the CDR3 is TGTGCCAGCAGCCCTGATAACAATGAGCAGTTCTTC. Protein product: CASSPDNNEQFF.

This clonotype appeared many times. The chain employs TRBV20-1 and TRBJ1-2; no clear D gene. Trimming took off 3 bases at V and 4 bases at J, with 9 bases between the two ends. Per the germline V gene, CDR1 is DFQATT and CDR2 is SNEGSKA (reference sequence). This CDR3 is built from 12 residues. CDR3: CSASDSFYGYTF. Written as DNA, the CDR3 is TGCAGTGCTAGTGACTCCTTCTATGGCTACACCTTC.

This clonotype was detected a few times. The chain's CDR3 is CASSYRRLAGASYTQYF. DNA for the CDR3: TGTGCCAGCAGTTACCGACGACTAGCGGGAGCCTCGTATACGCAGTATTTT. The V call is TRBV6-2 or TRBV6-3, the J call TRBJ2-3; 12 bases are shared with TRBD2. J was trimmed by 7 bases and V by 2 bases; bases with no gene match: 10. The CDR3 totals 17 residues. CDR1 is MNHEY and CDR2 is SVGEGT in the germline V gene.

This clonotype was detected only a few times. This sequence joins TRBV10-3 and TRBJ2-1; D gene unclear. The CDR3 is made up of 11 amino acids. In germline, CDR1 is ENHRY, CDR2 SYGVKD. Trimming removed 8 bases from V and 5 bases from J, with 7 bases in between. The CDR3 DNA reads as TGTGCCATCGAACGGAACAATGAGCAGTTCTTC. Its translation: CAIERNNEQFF.

This clonotype was found many times. The gene calls are TRBV25-1 and TRBJ1-4, with TRBD1 as a possible D gene (5 bases). The CDR3 contains 15 residues. Trimming stripped 3 bases from V and 2 bases from J, with 10 bases between. Germline CDR1 is MGHDK and CDR2 is SYGVNS. The CDR3 loop is CASSDKGFTNEKLFF. CDR3 bases: TGTGCCAGCAGTGACAAGGGGTTTACTAATGAAAAACTGTTTTTT.

The rearrangement uses TRBV15 and TRBJ1-5; TRBD1 agrees at 8 bases. Germline trimming cut 5 bases from V and 3 bases from J; bases unmatched to any gene: 9. This CDR3 has 16 residues. Germline CDR1 LNHNV, CDR2 YYDKDF (reference sequence). The CDR3: CATSPRGTGINQPQHF. The CDR3 coding sequence is TGTGCCACCAGCCCGAGAGGGACAGGTATCAATCAGCCCCAGCATTTT.

The chain employs TRBV7-9 and TRBJ2-3; unclear D gene. V gave up 1 base and J gave up 6 bases, with 11 bases separating them. The CDR3 has 14 amino acids. Germline loops: CDR1 SEHNR, CDR2 FQNEAQ (reference sequence). The CDR3 DNA sequence: TGTGCCAGCAGCTTAGGGAACAGTGGGGATACGCAGTATTTT. This sequence encodes CASSLGNSGDTQYF.

Points on this clonotype: A read error may produce the germline difference seen at one junction end. The genes are TRBV15 and TRBJ1-5; 10 bases line up with TRBD1. CDR3 length equals 16 residues. Germline lookup yields CDR1 LNHNV and CDR2 YYDKDF (reference sequence). CDR3 in DNA: TGTGCCACCGGCTCCCGGGACAGGGGTTCCAATCAGCCGCAGCATTTT. This codes for CATGSRDRGSNQPQHF.

This clonotype was seen repeatedly, ten times or more. CDR3 loop: CASSSYDSGNTIYF. The CDR3 DNA is TGTGCCAGCAGCTCCTATGACTCTGGAAACACCATATATTTT. This rearrangement joins TRBV7-6 to TRBJ1-3; the D is unclear. The V end was cut by 4 bases, the J end by 0 bases, with 7 bases between. Germline V lookup: CDR1 SGHVS, CDR2 FNYEAQ. The CDR3 runs 14 residues.

This chain links TRBV5-1 with TRBJ2-1, with D perhaps matching TRBD2 (6 bases). Germline CDR1 SGHRS, CDR2 YFSETQ. Deletions cut 1 base from V and 6 bases from J, with 14 bases between. The CDR3 consists of 15 residues. DNA of the CDR3: TGCGCCAGCAGCTTGCCGGGACTCATCCGCAATGAGCAGTTCTTC. Its translation is CASSLPGLIRNEQFF.

The CDR3 here is CASSFLGATEAFF. Here the CDR3 DNA reads TGTGCCAGCAGCTTCCTAGGGGCCACTGAAGCTTTCTTT. The chain carries TRBV7-2 and TRBJ1-1; possible D gene TRBD1, 5 bases. The V gene's germline CDR1 is SGHTA and CDR2 FQGNSA. V was clipped by 3 bases and J by 4 bases, with 9 bases between them. CDR3 size: 13 residues.

This chain links TRBV5-4 with TRBJ2-7; TRBD1 aligns across 7 bases. This CDR3 comprises 15 residues. From germline, CDR1 is SGHNT and CDR2 YYREEE (reference sequence). Trimming took 4 bases from V and 2 from J; bases not matched to a gene: 9. The chain's CDR3 is CASSKDRVDTYEQYF. DNA for the CDR3: TGTGCCAGCAGCAAAGACAGGGTAGACACCTACGAGCAGTACTTC.

The rearrangement uses TRBV29-1 and TRBJ2-2; D gene unclear. CDR3 size: 12 residues. V dropped 0 bases and J dropped 5 bases, with 4 bases sitting between them. Germline CDR1 and CDR2: SQVTM and ANQGSEA. For the CDR3, the DNA is TGCAGCGTTGAAGATCGGACCGGGGAGCTGTTTTTT. Its translation is CSVEDRTGELFF.

This clonotype was counted at least ten times. CDR3 coding DNA: TGCGCCAGCAGCTTGGCTAGCGAGACCCAGTACTTC. This gives the protein CASSLASETQYF. The chain has TRBV5-1 and TRBJ2-5; D might be TRBD2 (5 bases). Trimming pared 0 bases from V and 5 bases from J, leaving 5 bases between. This CDR3 has 12 residues. Germline V gene lookup returns CDR1 SGHRS and CDR2 YFSETQ.

The chain uses TRBV6-6 and TRBJ2-5, with D perhaps TRBD2 (6 bases). V lost 5 bases and J 4 bases, leaving 8 bases between the germline ends. CDR3 length equals 12 residues. In germline, CDR1 is MNHNY, CDR2 SVGAGI (reference sequence). The CDR3 DNA sequence: TGTGCCAGCAGTCGACTAGGAGAGACCCAGTACTTC. Protein sequence: CASSRLGETQYF.